This TCR beta chain comes out of a study of immune heterogeneity within non-small cell lung tumors. With around 600 ng used per sample, the template was genomic DNA from bulk tumor. Far-apart biopsies, several per primary tumor, were taken during surgery. Surgery that was curative in intent was performed on patients with untreated, newly diagnosed non-small cell lung cancer. For the TCR beta CDR3, multiplex PCR with 32 V and 13 J primers performed the amplification. In TCRdb, the multiplex PCR reads were re-called with MiXCR into one record per CDR3 protein. The sample holds over 20,000 distinct CDR3 sequences; about 30% are singletons and the top ten take around 4%. To note about this clonotype: This could be a read error, since a much larger clone is one nucleotide away. Lacking the conserved final phenylalanine or tryptophan, this CDR3 likely reflects a read error. It is unclear where the CDR3 begins or ends on the DNA, so no DNA is shown, and the CDR3 is as TCRdb lists it.

The germline CDR1 and CDR2 sequences are WSHSY and SAAADI. The CDR3 has 14 residues if both end residues are counted. The chain combines TRBV10-2 with TRBJ1-2; the table gives TRBD1 as D, unverified against the DNA. The TCR comes from a man between 40 and 49 years old with non-small cell lung cancer. What was sequenced was lung tumor tissue. CDR3 protein: CASSRQGNLEGYTC.